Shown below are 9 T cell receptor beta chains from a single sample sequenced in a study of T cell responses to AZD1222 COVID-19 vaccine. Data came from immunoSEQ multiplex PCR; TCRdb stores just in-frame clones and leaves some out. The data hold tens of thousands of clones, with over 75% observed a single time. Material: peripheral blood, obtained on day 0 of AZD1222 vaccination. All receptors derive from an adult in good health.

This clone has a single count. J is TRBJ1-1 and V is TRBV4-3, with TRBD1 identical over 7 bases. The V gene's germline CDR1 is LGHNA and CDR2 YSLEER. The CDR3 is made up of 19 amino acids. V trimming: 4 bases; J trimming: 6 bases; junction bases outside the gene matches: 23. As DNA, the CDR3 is TGCGCCAGCAGCCCTCCCCCTAGGGGGCGAAATTTCTTAGGCGCTGAAGCTTTCTTT. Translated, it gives CASSPPPRGRNFLGAEAFF.

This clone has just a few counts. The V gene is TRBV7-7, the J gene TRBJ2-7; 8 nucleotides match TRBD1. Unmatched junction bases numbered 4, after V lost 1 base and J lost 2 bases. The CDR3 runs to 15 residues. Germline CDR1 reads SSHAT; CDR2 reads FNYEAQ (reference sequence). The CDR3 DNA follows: TGTGCCAGCAGCTTAGGACAGGGGCAGGCCTACGAGCAGTACTTC. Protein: CASSLGQGQAYEQYF.

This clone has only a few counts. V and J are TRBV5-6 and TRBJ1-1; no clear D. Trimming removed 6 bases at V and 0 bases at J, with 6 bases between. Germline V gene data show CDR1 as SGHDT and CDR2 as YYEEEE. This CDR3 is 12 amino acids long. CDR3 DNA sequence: TGTGCCAGCAATCAGATGAACACTGAAGCTTTCTTT. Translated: CASNQMNTEAFF.

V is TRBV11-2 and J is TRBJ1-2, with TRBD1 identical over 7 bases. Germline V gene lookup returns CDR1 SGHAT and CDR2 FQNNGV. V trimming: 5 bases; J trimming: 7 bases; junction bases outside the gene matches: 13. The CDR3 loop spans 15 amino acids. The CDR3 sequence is CASSILGTDWAGYTF. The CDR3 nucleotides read TGTGCCAGCAGCATCCTGGGGACAGACTGGGCTGGCTACACCTTC.

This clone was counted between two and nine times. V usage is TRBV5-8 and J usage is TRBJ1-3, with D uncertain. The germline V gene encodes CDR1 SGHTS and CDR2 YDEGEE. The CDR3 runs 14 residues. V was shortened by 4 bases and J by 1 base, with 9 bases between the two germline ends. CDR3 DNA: TGTGCCAGCAGCCGAACACTGTCTGGAAACACCATATATTTT. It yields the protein CASSRTLSGNTIYF.

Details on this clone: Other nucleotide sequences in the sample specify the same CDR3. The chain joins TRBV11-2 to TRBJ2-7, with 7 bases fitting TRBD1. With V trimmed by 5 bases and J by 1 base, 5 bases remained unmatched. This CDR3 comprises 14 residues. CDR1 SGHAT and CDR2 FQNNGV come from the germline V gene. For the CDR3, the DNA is TGTGCCAGCAGCCCTCCGGGACAGTCCTACGAGCAGTACTTC. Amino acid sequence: CASSPPGQSYEQYF.

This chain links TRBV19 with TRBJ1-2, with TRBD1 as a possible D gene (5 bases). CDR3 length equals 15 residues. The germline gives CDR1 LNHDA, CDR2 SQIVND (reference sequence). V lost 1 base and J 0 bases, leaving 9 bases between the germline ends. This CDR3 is CASSIARGANYGYTF. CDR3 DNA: TGTGCCAGTAGTATAGCAAGGGGAGCTAACTATGGCTACACCTTC.

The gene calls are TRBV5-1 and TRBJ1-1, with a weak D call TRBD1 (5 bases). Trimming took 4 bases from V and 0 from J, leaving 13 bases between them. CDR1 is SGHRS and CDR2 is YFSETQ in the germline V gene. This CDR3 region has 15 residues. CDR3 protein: CASSPGRGLNTEAFF. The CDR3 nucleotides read TGCGCCAGCAGCCCGGGGAGGGGACTGAACACTGAAGCTTTCTTT.

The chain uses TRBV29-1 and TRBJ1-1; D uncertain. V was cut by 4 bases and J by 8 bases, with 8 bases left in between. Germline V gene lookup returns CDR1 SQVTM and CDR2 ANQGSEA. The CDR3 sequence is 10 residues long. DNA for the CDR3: TGCAGCGTTGGGTGGGGAGAAGCTTTCTTT. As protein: CSVGWGEAFF.